These 28 T cell receptor beta chains originate from one sample sequenced in a study of cytomegalovirus exposure and HLA in healthy donors. Vbeta (60) and Jbeta (13) primers were used in the PCR. Sequenced by immunoSEQ multiplex PCR; TCRdb stores in-frame clones only, minus some. Altogether fewer than 150,000 clones are present, 80% being singletons, with the ten largest covering approximately 2%. Material: PBMCs. All receptors derive from a man aged 25 to 40 in good health and CMV-seronegative.

The genes are TRBV7-9 and TRBJ2-7; a possible D gene is TRBD1 (6 bases). This CDR3 region has 16 residues. The V end was cut by 2 bases, the J end by 0 bases, with 14 bases between. Germline V lookup: CDR1 SEHNR, CDR2 FQNEAQ (reference sequence). The chain's CDR3 is CASSLSRDIDSYEQYF. CDR3 in DNA: TGTGCCAGCAGCTTAAGTCGGGACATAGACTCCTACGAGCAGTACTTC.

V usage is TRBV5-1 and J usage is TRBJ2-7; possibly TRBD1 for D (7 bases). The ends were cut back, 4 bases at V and 2 bases at J, with 13 bases in the middle. This CDR3 comprises 14 residues. In germline, CDR1 is SGHRS, CDR2 YFSETQ. This chain's CDR3 is CASSAQGGPYEQYF. DNA for the CDR3: TGCGCCAGCAGCGCGCAGGGGGGTCCCTACGAGCAGTACTTC.

This chain joins TRBV4-1 and TRBJ2-5, with D tentatively TRBD2 (7 bases). Germline V gene lookup returns CDR1 MGHRA and CDR2 YSYEKL. V shed 3 bases and J shed 1 base, with 12 bases lying between them. The CDR3 has 15 amino acids. The CDR3 here is CASSQGGLAQETQYF. Here the CDR3 DNA reads TGCGCCAGCAGCCAGGGGGGGCTGGCCCAAGAGACCCAGTACTTC.

The CDR3 sequence: CASSLFAGPETNYFGYTF. The CDR3, as DNA: TGTGCCAGCAGCTTATTTGCAGGGCCGGAAACTAACTATTTTGGCTACACCTTC. The chain links TRBV11-2 to TRBJ1-2, with TRBD1 as a possible D gene (5 bases). Trimming took off 2 bases at V and 7 bases at J, with 26 bases between the two ends. From germline, CDR1 is SGHAT and CDR2 FQNNGV. CDR3 size: 18 residues.

The CDR3 DNA follows: TGCGCCAGCAGCTTTCGGGGGGACAATGAGCAGTTCTTC. It encodes CASSFRGDNEQFF. This chain connects TRBV5-1 to TRBJ2-1, with 7 bases that match TRBD2. The J segment lost 5 bases and the V segment lost 2 bases, leaving 1 base of the junction unmatched. The germline V gene has CDR1 SGHRS and CDR2 YFSETQ. The CDR3 loop spans 13 amino acids.

V and J are TRBV18 and TRBJ2-5, with TRBD1 matching 9 bases. CDR3 size: 14 residues. The germline CDR1 and CDR2 sequences are KGHSH and LQKENI. Trimming at V came to 4 bases and at J to 1 base, leaving 1 base not matched to a gene. The CDR3 region is CASSRQGGQETQYF. The CDR3 DNA follows: TGTGCCAGCTCACGACAGGGGGGCCAAGAGACCCAGTACTTC.

The J gene is TRBJ1-4, the V gene TRBV2, with TRBD1 matching 10 bases. CDR1 SNHLY and CDR2 FYNNEI come from the germline V gene. The CDR3 contains 13 residues. Trimming cost V 10 bases and J 2 bases; bases outside gene matches: 1. The CDR3 reads CAKTGGTNEKLFF. In DNA, the CDR3 is TGTGCCAAGACAGGGGGCACTAATGAAAAACTGTTTTTT.

V usage is TRBV25-1 and J usage is TRBJ1-2, with a possible D match to TRBD1 (5 bases). This CDR3 has 13 amino acids. Trimming took 8 bases from V and 2 from J, leaving 12 bases between them. Germline V gene data show CDR1 as MGHDK and CDR2 as SYGVNS. CDR3 sequence reads: CASSRQWNYGYTF. CDR3 DNA sequence: TGTGCCAGCTCCAGACAGTGGAACTATGGCTACACCTTC.

The table lists this clone with a few counts. V gene TRBV27 combines with J gene TRBJ1-1; D perhaps matches TRBD1 (5 bases). This CDR3 has 13 amino acids. Germline lookup yields CDR1 MNHEY and CDR2 SMNVEV (reference sequence). V gave up 6 bases and J gave up 4 bases, with 12 bases separating them. The CDR3 loop is CASSAQGRTEAFF. For the CDR3, the DNA is TGTGCCAGCAGCGCTCAGGGTCGCACTGAAGCTTTCTTT.

The chain links TRBV11-2 to TRBJ1-5; D call uncertain. The V gene lost 5 bases and the J gene lost 0 bases, with 8 bases spanning the gap. This CDR3 spans 14 amino acids. Germline V gene lookup returns CDR1 SGHAT and CDR2 FQNNGV. The CDR3 protein is CASSLRGSNQPQHF. DNA for the CDR3: TGTGCCAGCAGCCTGCGGGGTAGCAATCAGCCCCAGCATTTT. Filled out from reference TRBV11-2 and TRBJ1-5, the complete variable domain reads EAGVAQSPRYKIIEKRQSVAFWCNPISGHATLYWYQQILGQGPKLLIQFQNNGVVDDSQLPKDRFSAERLKGVDSTLKIQPAKLEDSAVYLCASSLRGSNQPQHFGDGTRLSIL.

This sequence joins TRBV7-2 and TRBJ2-7; tentatively, D is TRBD2 (5 bases). The CDR3 consists of 14 residues. V was shortened by 6 bases and J by 2 bases, with 14 bases between the two germline ends. Germline CDR1 reads SGHTA; CDR2 reads FQGNSA. CDR3 nucleotides: TGTGCCAGCAGGTCCGGGGTCTACGCCTACGAGCAGTACTTC. This encodes CASRSGVYAYEQYF.

The chain has TRBV28 and TRBJ1-3; TRBD1 agrees at 7 bases. The CDR3 extends over 14 amino acids. The V gene's germline CDR1 is MDHEN and CDR2 SYDVKM. V gave up 6 bases and J gave up 1 base; unmatched junction bases: 3. CDR3 residues: CASRVQGSGNTIYF. CDR3 sequence (DNA): TGTGCCAGCAGAGTACAGGGGTCTGGAAACACCATATATTTT.

This chain uses TRBV18 with TRBJ1-1, with 7 bases fitting TRBD1. The V and J ends lost 1 base and 0 bases, in that order; junction bases with no gene match: 2. This CDR3 is 15 amino acids long. CDR1 and CDR2 from the germline V gene are KGHSH and LQKENI. For the CDR3, the DNA is TGTGCCAGCTCACCACGGGACAGAATGAACACTGAAGCTTTCTTT. Translating gives CASSPRDRMNTEAFF.

The gene calls are TRBV11-2 and TRBJ2-7, with D perhaps TRBD1 (5 bases). Trimming cost V 0 bases and J 7 bases, with 19 bases left between them. There are 16 residues in the CDR3. Germline V gene sequence: CDR1 SGHAT, CDR2 FQNNGV. CDR3 DNA: TGTGCCAGCAGCTTAGAAAGGGTCAGGGTTCTAGGGGAGCAGTACTTC. Residues: CASSLERVRVLGEQYF. The whole variable domain, remainder taken from reference TRBV11-2 and TRBJ2-7, is EAGVAQSPRYKIIEKRQSVAFWCNPISGHATLYWYQQILGQGPKLLIQFQNNGVVDDSQLPKDRFSAERLKGVDSTLKIQPAKLEDSAVYLCASSLERVRVLGEQYFGPGTRLTVT.

This chain joins TRBV5-1 and TRBJ1-1, with D perhaps TRBD1 (5 bases). V was cut by 4 bases and J by 7 bases, with 11 bases left in between. The CDR3 contains 12 residues. Per the germline V gene, CDR1 is SGHRS and CDR2 is YFSETQ. As DNA, the CDR3 is TGCGCCAGCAGCCCCACGGGGGGTGAAGCTTTCTTT. Residues: CASSPTGGEAFF.

The chain recombines TRBV29-1 with TRBJ1-1; 7 bases map to TRBD1. With 7 bases clipped from V and 6 bases from J, the junction kept 8 bases outside the gene matches. The CDR3 contains 12 residues. CDR1 SQVTM and CDR2 ANQGSEA come from the germline V gene. This CDR3 reads CSESQGQAEAFF. The DNA of the CDR3 is TGCAGCGAATCACAGGGGCAGGCTGAAGCTTTCTTT.

The V and J genes are TRBV6-1 and TRBJ1-1, with TRBD1 as a possible D gene (6 bases). The V end was cut by 7 bases, the J end by 0 bases, with 12 bases between. The CDR3 is made up of 14 amino acids. Per germline, CDR1 MNHNS and CDR2 SASEGT. The CDR3: CASIGTSMNTEAFF. The CDR3 bases are TGTGCCAGCATCGGGACAAGCATGAACACTGAAGCTTTCTTT.

The chain uses TRBV5-6 and TRBJ1-1; D uncertain. In germline, CDR1 is SGHDT, CDR2 YYEEEE. This CDR3 contains 13 residues. V lost 4 bases, J lost 6 bases, and 13 bases lay in between. The DNA of the CDR3 is TGTGCCAGCAGCGTGGCAGTATTACCTGAAGCTTTCTTT. Protein: CASSVAVLPEAFF. The whole variable domain, filled in from reference TRBV5-6 and TRBJ1-1, reads DAGVTQSPTHLIKTRGQQVTLRCSPKSGHDTVSWYQQALGQGPQFIFQYYEEEERQRGNFPDRFSGHQFPNYSSELNVNALLLGDSALYLCASSVAVLPEAFFGQGTRLTVV.

The sample holds a few counts of this clone. The chain has TRBV6-1 and TRBJ2-5; TRBD2 agrees at 10 bases. The length of the CDR3 is 15 residues. Germline CDR1 MNHNS, CDR2 SASEGT. The V gene end was trimmed by 1 base and the J gene end by 4 bases; junction bases not matched to a gene: 3. CDR3 bases: TGTGCCAGCAGTGAAGTAGCGGGGGGCCCAGAGACCCAGTACTTC. It encodes CASSEVAGGPETQYF.

The rearrangement joins TRBV18 to TRBJ1-1, with D possibly matching TRBD1 (5 bases). Germline CDR1 is KGHSH and CDR2 is LQKENI. The CDR3 extends over 13 amino acids. Trimming cost V 3 bases and J 9 bases, with 14 bases left between them. The CDR3 nucleotides are TGTGCCAGCTCACCCGACAGTGCCGTTCAAGCTTTCTTT. It encodes CASSPDSAVQAFF.

This chain uses TRBV10-2 with TRBJ2-1; the match to TRBD2 covers 11 bases. J was trimmed by 0 bases and V by 6 bases; bases with no gene match: 13. The CDR3 extends over 19 amino acids. The V gene's germline CDR1 is WSHSY and CDR2 SAAADI. CDR3 amino acids: CASSEELAGAYSSYNEQFF. DNA for the CDR3: TGCGCCAGCAGCGAAGAACTAGCGGGAGCTTATAGCTCCTACAATGAGCAGTTCTTC.

This chain uses TRBV6-1 with TRBJ1-3, with unresolved D. Trimming shortened V by 6 bases and J by 7 bases, and 10 bases separated the two germline ends. Germline assignment: CDR1 MNHNS and CDR2 SASEGT. CDR3 length: 12 amino acids. CDR3 in DNA: TGTGCCAGCAGGAACCCCGGGAACACCATATATTTT. Translation: CASRNPGNTIYF.

This chain links TRBV7-8 with TRBJ1-2, with D uncertain. Germline V lookup: CDR1 SGHVS, CDR2 FQNEAQ. The CDR3 runs to 12 residues. Trimming shortened V by 5 bases and J by 8 bases, and 12 bases separated the two germline ends. The CDR3 region is CASSPNSNGYTF. DNA of the CDR3: TGTGCCAGCAGCCCCAACTCTAACGGCTACACCTTC.

CDR3 nucleotides: TGTGCCAGCAGCGGGGCGAACACCGGGGAGCTGTTTTTT. It codes for CASSGANTGELFF. This chain links TRBV28 with TRBJ2-2; D perhaps matches TRBD2 (5 bases). In germline, CDR1 is MDHEN, CDR2 SYDVKM. V was pared by 6 bases and J by 0 bases, with 5 bases between. The CDR3 is made up of 13 amino acids.

The V gene is TRBV2, the J gene TRBJ1-5, with 9 bases fitting TRBD1. The CDR3 spans 14 residues. Germline V gives CDR1 SNHLY, CDR2 FYNNEI. The V segment lost 7 bases and the J segment 5 bases; nucleotides outside the gene matches: 6. DNA of the CDR3: TGTGCCAGCACCCCCCGGACAGGGGATCAGCCCCAGCATTTT. Translated, it gives CASTPRTGDQPQHF.

The V gene is TRBV19, the J gene TRBJ1-2; TRBD1 agrees at 11 bases. Per the germline V gene, CDR1 is LNHDA and CDR2 is SQIVND (reference sequence). V shed 10 bases and J 3 bases; nucleotides not matched to a gene: 4. The CDR3 is 13 residues long. The CDR3 region is CATWDRGDYGYTF. The CDR3 nucleotides are TGTGCCACCTGGGACAGGGGGGACTATGGCTACACCTTC.

This clone showed up just a few times. J is TRBJ1-1 and V is TRBV28; D unclear. The CDR3 has 12 amino acids. V lost 4 bases to trimming and J lost 0 bases, with 3 bases between them. CDR1 is MDHEN, CDR2 SYDVKM, per germline. Written as DNA, the CDR3 is TGTGCCAGCAGTTCTATGAACACTGAAGCTTTCTTT. Residues: CASSSMNTEAFF.

This clone has a count of ten or more. The chain is built from TRBV11-2 and TRBJ1-1, with TRBD1 identical over 9 bases. The CDR3 is 14 residues long. V trimming: 5 bases; J trimming: 5 bases; junction bases outside the gene matches: 6. Germline V CDR1 and CDR2: SGHAT, FQNNGV. CDR3 in amino acids: CASSVDRGMTEAFF. For the CDR3, the DNA is TGTGCCAGCAGCGTGGACAGGGGTATGACTGAAGCTTTCTTT.